Below, 23 T cell receptor beta chains from the same sample are listed, as sequenced in a study of blood T cells in healthy people across ages. Sample-barcoded 5' priming and a J-beta primer mix drove a second PCR of roughly 7 to 11 cycles. Via MiXCR, TCRdb re-called the 5' RACE reads, giving one row per CDR3 protein. The sample carries about 1.8 million distinct CDR3 sequences, around 48% recorded once. Source material: blood. These receptors were obtained from a woman aged 40 to 50 in good health.

The chain links TRBV28 to TRBJ2-7; TRBD1 agrees at 9 bases. This CDR3 has 15 amino acids. V lost 8 bases, J lost 1 base, and 9 bases stayed unmatched. Looked up from germline, CDR1 is MDHEN and CDR2 is SYDVKM. CDR3 in DNA: TGTGCCAGCGCTTATGGGACAGGGTTTTCCTACGAGCAGTACTTC. Amino acids: CASAYGTGFSYEQYF.

The chain combines TRBV24-1 with TRBJ1-1; D gene ambiguous. The CDR3 runs 11 residues. The germline CDR1 and CDR2 sequences are KGHDR and SFDVKD. V was clipped by 2 bases and J by 11 bases, with 8 bases between them. CDR3 in DNA: TGTGCCACCAGTGATTCCGGGATCGCTTTCTTT. It is translated as CATSDSGIAFF.

This clonotype showed up just a few times. This sequence joins TRBV20-1 and TRBJ2-1; D not resolved. The CDR3 is made up of 16 amino acids. Per the germline V gene, CDR1 is DFQATT and CDR2 is SNEGSKA (reference sequence). Trimming stripped 5 bases from V and 8 bases from J, with 25 bases between. CDR3 in DNA: TGCAGTGCTTCGCCTGACACGGGTTGGGGATTCGATGAGCAGTTCTTC. Translating gives CSASPDTGWGFDEQFF.

V is TRBV6-1 and J is TRBJ1-1; no firm D call. Trimming shortened V by 5 bases and J by 1 base, and 8 bases separated the two germline ends. CDR1 MNHNS and CDR2 SASEGT come from the germline V gene. CDR3 length: 13 residues. The CDR3 spells CASSWAGNTEAFF. The CDR3 DNA sequence: TGTGCCAGCAGTTGGGCAGGGAACACTGAAGCTTTCTTT.

The V gene is TRBV5-1, the J gene TRBJ2-3; D is perhaps TRBD1 (6 bases). This CDR3 has 14 residues. The V gene lost 1 base and the J gene lost 6 bases, with 12 bases spanning the gap. Germline loops: CDR1 SGHRS, CDR2 YFSETQ. CDR3 amino acids: CASSLQGFGDTQYF. The CDR3 bases are TGCGCCAGCAGCTTGCAGGGGTTCGGCGATACGCAGTATTTT.

Here the CDR3 reads CASTTATGFYNEQFF. The CDR3 DNA is TGTGCCAGCACCACCGCGACAGGTTTCTACAATGAGCAGTTCTTC. The chain couples TRBV12-3 or TRBV12-4 to TRBJ2-1; a weak D match, TRBD1 (6 bases). The V and J ends lost 7 bases and 3 bases respectively, with 16 bases between them. This CDR3 has 15 amino acids.

The sample holds one count of this clonotype. The chain combines TRBV9 with TRBJ2-5; D is ambiguous. V gave up 0 bases and J gave up 0 bases, with 6 bases separating them. The CDR3 is 14 residues long. Germline CDR1 is SGDLS and CDR2 is YYNGEE. The CDR3 sequence is CASSVGLHQETQYF. The CDR3 DNA reads as TGTGCCAGCAGCGTAGGGCTACACCAAGAGACCCAGTACTTC. The full variable domain, its missing parts supplied by reference TRBV9 and TRBJ2-5, is DSGVTQTPKHLITATGQRVTLRCSPRSGDLSVYWYQQSLDQGLQFLIQYYNGEERAKGNILERFSAQQFPDLHSELNLSSLELGDSALYFCASSVGLHQETQYFGPGTRLLVL.

The V call is TRBV6-5, the J call TRBJ1-6; D unresolved. Trimming cost V 4 bases and J 6 bases, with 13 bases left between them. The length of the CDR3 is 15 residues. Germline V gene sequence: CDR1 MNHEY, CDR2 SVGAGI. CDR3 amino acids: CASSLGRESNSPLHF. The CDR3 region has the DNA TGTGCCAGCAGTTTAGGGAGGGAGAGTAATTCACCCCTCCACTTT.

This rearrangement joins TRBV19 to TRBJ2-5; D might be TRBD2 (5 bases). The CDR3 runs 13 residues. The ends were cut back, 3 bases at V and 5 bases at J, with 10 bases in the middle. From germline, CDR1 is LNHDA and CDR2 SQIVND (reference sequence). CDR3 loop: CASSISGLETQYF. CDR3 bases: TGTGCCAGTAGTATTTCGGGGTTGGAGACCCAGTACTTC.

Points on this clonotype: At one end the junction does not follow the germline gene, possibly because of a read error. The V gene is TRBV20-1, the J gene TRBJ2-3; 7 positions match TRBD1. This CDR3 contains 17 residues. Germline assignment: CDR1 DFQATT and CDR2 SNEGSKA (reference sequence). In nucleotides, the CDR3 is TGCGGTGCTAGAGAATTTTACGGCAGGGGGAAGACAGATACGCAGTATTTT. Its translation: CGAREFYGRGKTDTQYF.

This clonotype was seen more than once but under ten times. The V gene is TRBV28, the J gene TRBJ2-6; D might be TRBD2 (5 bases). Germline-derived CDR1 and CDR2 are MDHEN and SYDVKM. CDR3 size: 18 residues. With 5 bases removed from V and 0 bases from J, the gap between germline ends came to 17 bases. The CDR3 DNA sequence: TGTGCCAGCAGTCCTAGCCGGTTTTCGGGCTCTGGGGCCAACGTCCTGACTTTC. This gives the protein CASSPSRFSGSGANVLTF.

This rearrangement joins TRBV6-5 to TRBJ2-7; D gene uncertain. The CDR3 has 14 residues. With 6 bases removed from V and 0 bases from J, the gap between germline ends came to 12 bases. Per germline, CDR1 MNHEY and CDR2 SVGAGI. The CDR3: CASSRARSSYEQYF. DNA of the CDR3: TGTGCCAGCAGCCGCGCCCGCTCCTCCTACGAGCAGTACTTC.

This rearrangement joins TRBV12-5 to TRBJ1-6, with 9 bases fitting TRBD1. The CDR3 is made up of 16 amino acids. The germline CDR1 and CDR2 sequences are LGHNT and FRNRAP. Germline trimming cut 2 bases from V and 8 bases from J; bases unmatched to any gene: 7. The CDR3 sequence: CASGLNNRGLHSPLHF. CDR3 in DNA: TGTGCTAGTGGTTTGAACAACAGGGGGCTCCATTCACCCCTCCACTTT.

The rearrangement joins TRBV7-2 to TRBJ2-1; D remains ambiguous. Germline loops: CDR1 SGHTA, CDR2 FQGNSA. V was trimmed by 5 bases and J by 0 bases, leaving 8 bases between them. The CDR3 runs 14 residues. The DNA of the CDR3 is TGTGCCAGCAGCCACCCTGGCTCCTACAATGAGCAGTTCTTC. It is translated as CASSHPGSYNEQFF.

This clonotype was detected only a few times. The chain combines TRBV27 with TRBJ2-7, with D perhaps matching TRBD2 (5 bases). CDR3 length: 13 residues. Germline V lookup: CDR1 MNHEY, CDR2 SMNVEV (reference sequence). Deletions cut 7 bases from V and 1 base from J, with 11 bases between. CDR3 bases: TGTGCCAGCAAGCTGGACTCATCCTACGAGCAGTACTTC. Translation gives CASKLDSSYEQYF.

About this clonotype itself: The junction and the germline gene differ at one end; a read error may be behind it. This chain links TRBV6-2 or TRBV6-3 with TRBJ1-1, with D possibly TRBD1 on 5 matching bases. The CDR3 loop spans 14 amino acids. CDR1 and CDR2 from the germline V gene are MNHEY and SVGEGT. CDR3 residues: CASSYVAGNTGAFF. In nucleotides, the CDR3 is TGTGCCAGCAGTTACGTCGCAGGGAACACTGGAGCTTTCTTT.

This rearrangement joins TRBV20-1 to TRBJ1-1; 10 bases line up with TRBD1. Losses at the gene ends were 6 bases for V and 6 bases for J; bases not matched to a gene: 7. From germline, CDR1 is DFQATT and CDR2 SNEGSKA (reference sequence). The CDR3 contains 13 residues. The CDR3 bases are TGCAGTGCCGAGGGACAGGGGTTTGCTGAAGCTTTCTTT. Its translation is CSAEGQGFAEAFF.

This clonotype was seen repeatedly, ten times or more. The chain employs TRBV2 and TRBJ2-5; D unresolved. Germline-derived CDR1 and CDR2 are SNHLY and FYNNEI. CDR3 size: 11 residues. V dropped 7 bases and J dropped 1 base, with 4 bases sitting between them. The CDR3 DNA reads as TGTGCCAGCAAGGTCCAAGAGACCCAGTACTTC. As protein: CASKVQETQYF.

This rearrangement joins TRBV2 to TRBJ1-2; TRBD1 agrees at 10 bases. Germline trimming cut 4 bases from V and 5 bases from J; bases unmatched to any gene: 7. Germline CDR1 is SNHLY and CDR2 is FYNNEI. This CDR3 comprises 15 residues. The CDR3: CASSGPGQGIYGYTF. The DNA for the CDR3 is TGTGCCAGCAGTGGACCGGGACAGGGGATTTATGGCTACACCTTC.

The CDR3 DNA is TGTGCCAGCAGCCCCCGGGGAGCGGGGGGTCAAGACACCGGGGAGCTGTTTTTT. This sequence encodes CASSPRGAGGQDTGELFF. The gene calls are TRBV13 and TRBJ2-2; 9 bases line up with TRBD2. CDR3 length equals 18 residues. Germline V gene lookup returns CDR1 PRHDT and CDR2 FYEKMQ (reference sequence). J gave up 3 bases and V 5 bases, and 13 bases lay outside the gene matches.

This clonotype was counted a few times. The chain combines TRBV6-2 or TRBV6-3 with TRBJ2-1, with a tentative D call TRBD1 (5 bases). This CDR3 is 14 amino acids long. Germline V gives CDR1 MNHEY, CDR2 SVGEGT. Trimming left V 1 base short and J 4 bases short, with 8 bases between. The chain's CDR3 is CASSYYRQYNEQFF. The CDR3 DNA follows: TGTGCCAGCAGTTACTATCGACAGTACAATGAGCAGTTCTTC.

This clonotype has a handful of counts. V is TRBV14 and J is TRBJ2-5; D is possibly TRBD1 or TRBD2 (5 bases each). From germline, CDR1 is SGHDN and CDR2 FVKESK. The CDR3 sequence is 15 residues long. V dropped 4 bases and J dropped 2 bases, with 14 bases sitting between them. CDR3 sequence: CASSLSRDLQETQYF. Written as DNA, the CDR3 is TGTGCCAGCAGCCTTAGCCGGGACCTACAAGAGACCCAGTACTTC.

V gene TRBV4-3 combines with J gene TRBJ2-1; D may be TRBD1 or TRBD2 (5 bases each). CDR1 is LGHNA and CDR2 is YSLEER in the germline V gene. The V end lost 0 bases, the J end lost 4 bases, and 13 bases lay between the germline ends. This CDR3 contains 16 residues. The CDR3 here is CASSQDPGLRYNEQFF. The CDR3 region has the DNA TGCGCCAGCAGCCAAGATCCGGGGCTAAGATACAATGAGCAGTTCTTC.